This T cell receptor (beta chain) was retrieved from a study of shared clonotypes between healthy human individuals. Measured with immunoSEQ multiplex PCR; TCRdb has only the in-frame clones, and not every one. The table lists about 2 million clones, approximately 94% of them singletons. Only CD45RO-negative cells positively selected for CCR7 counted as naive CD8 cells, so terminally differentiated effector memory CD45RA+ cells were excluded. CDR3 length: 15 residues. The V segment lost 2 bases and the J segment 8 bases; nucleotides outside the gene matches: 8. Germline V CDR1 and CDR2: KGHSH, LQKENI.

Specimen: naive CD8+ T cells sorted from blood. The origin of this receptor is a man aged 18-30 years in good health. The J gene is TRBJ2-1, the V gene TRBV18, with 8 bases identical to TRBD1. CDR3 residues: CASSPDDRGIDEQFF. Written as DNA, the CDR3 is TGTGCCAGCTCACCAGATGACAGGGGTATTGATGAGCAGTTCTTC.